The clone carrying this T cell receptor beta chain was observed a handful of times. This specimen comes from a study of T-cell memory formation after mild COVID-19. This CDR3 has 11 amino acids. The germline V and J ends were trimmed by 2 bases and 9 bases, with 5 bases remaining between them. Germline V gives CDR1 MNHNY, CDR2 SVGAGI (reference sequence). TCRdb reanalysed the 5' RACE reads using MiXCR and keeps one entry per CDR3 protein. Counted here are 310,000 or so distinct CDR3 sequences, about 15% occurring once; the ten biggest clones make up 22%. Sequenced: PBMCs or a T cell subset sorted from them (not recorded which). The receptor was isolated from a man in his late teens or twenties who had mild COVID-19 (a few samples of this study predate the infection). Cell type and time point are not known. The chain recombines TRBV6-6 with TRBJ2-1; no reliable D call. The CDR3 nucleotides read TGTGCCAGCAGTTACGACCCTGAGCAGTTCTTC. This codes for CASSYDPEQFF.